Following are 23 T cell receptor beta chains from one sample sequenced in a study of cytotoxic CD8 clonotypes in ibrutinib-treated CLL. Profiled with immunoSEQ multiplex PCR; TCRdb holds only in-frame clones, not every one. The table records 150,000 to 200,000 clones, around 72% of them present only once. The material was PBMCs, obtained after 24 months of ibrutinib treatment. All receptors come from a human donor with chronic lymphocytic leukemia.

The genes are TRBV28 and TRBJ2-5; D may match TRBD1 or TRBD2 (5 bases each). Germline V gene sequence: CDR1 MDHEN, CDR2 SYDVKM. There are 14 residues in the CDR3. Trimming left V 2 bases short and J 5 bases short, with 12 bases between. CDR3 coding DNA: TGTGCCAGCAGTTTAGACTGGGGGTGGGAGACCCAGTACTTC. It encodes CASSLDWGWETQYF.

On this clone itself: Other DNA sequences in the same sample also yield this CDR3. The DNA of the CDR3 is TGCAGTGCTAGCTTTACAGATACGCAGTATTTT. Its translation is CSASFTDTQYF. The chain uses TRBV20-1 and TRBJ2-3; D gene unclear. The CDR3 covers 11 residues. CDR1 is DFQATT and CDR2 is SNEGSKA in the germline V gene (reference sequence). Trimming removed 3 bases from V and 3 bases from J, with 4 bases in between.

V gene TRBV7-2 combines with J gene TRBJ1-5; D unresolved. Germline-derived CDR1 and CDR2 are SGHTA and FQGNSA. The CDR3 is made up of 17 amino acids. Trimming shortened V by 1 base and J by 4 bases, and 17 bases separated the two germline ends. In nucleotides, the CDR3 is TGTGCCAGCAGCTTAGTGATTTTAGGGCAGGTAAATCAGCCCCAGCATTTT. Amino acid sequence: CASSLVILGQVNQPQHF.

V is TRBV7-9 and J is TRBJ2-3; tentative D call: TRBD1 (5 bases). CDR3 length: 13 residues. The germline V gene has CDR1 SEHNR and CDR2 FQNEAQ (reference sequence). Between the trimmed V and J ends, which lost 1 base and 6 bases, there was a span of 8 bases. CDR3 DNA: TGTGCCAGCAGCTTAGGGGGCCCGGATACGCAGTATTTT. Translating it yields CASSLGGPDTQYF.

The chain carries TRBV9 and TRBJ2-3; perhaps TRBD1 as D (9 bases). Trimming cost V 4 bases and J 4 bases, with 19 bases left between them. Germline assignment: CDR1 SGDLS and CDR2 YYNGEE. This CDR3 region has 16 residues. CDR3 nucleotides: TGTGCCAGCAGCAACCACAGGGGGCGGGGGGCAGATACGCAGTATTTT. Encoded protein: CASSNHRGRGADTQYF. Full variable domain (missing parts from reference TRBV9 and TRBJ2-3): DSGVTQTPKHLITATGQRVTLRCSPRSGDLSVYWYQQSLDQGLQFLIQYYNGEERAKGNILERFSAQQFPDLHSELNLSSLELGDSALYFCASSNHRGRGADTQYFGPGTRLTVL.

The chain joins TRBV6-5 to TRBJ2-2; unclear D gene. This CDR3 region has 12 residues. Looked up from germline, CDR1 is MNHEY and CDR2 is SVGAGI. Trimming pared 7 bases from V and 2 bases from J, leaving 5 bases between. The CDR3 loop is CASNTNTGELFF. CDR3 bases: TGTGCCAGCAACACCAACACCGGGGAGCTGTTTTTT.

The V and J genes are TRBV6-5 and TRBJ2-5; D is unclear. This CDR3 comprises 14 residues. Germline assignment: CDR1 MNHEY and CDR2 SVGAGI. V was shortened by 6 bases and J by 5 bases, with 16 bases between the two germline ends. The CDR3 DNA reads as TGTGCCAGCAGCGCCCAGTTGAGAATGGAGACCCAGTACTTC. This sequence encodes CASSAQLRMETQYF.

The chain is built from TRBV5-6 and TRBJ2-2; D not resolved. V was trimmed by 1 base and J by 7 bases, leaving 5 bases between them. Germline-derived CDR1 and CDR2 are SGHDT and YYEEEE. The CDR3 spans 12 residues. CDR3 region: CASSLPVGELFF. The CDR3 DNA reads as TGTGCCAGCAGCTTGCCCGTCGGGGAGCTGTTTTTT.

The chain is built from TRBV7-8 and TRBJ2-7; 9 nucleotides line up with TRBD1. The CDR3 covers 15 residues. With V trimmed by 5 bases and J by 3 bases, 8 bases remained unmatched. Per germline, CDR1 SGHVS and CDR2 FQNEAQ. The CDR3 here is CASSAPGTGIYEQYF. DNA for the CDR3: TGTGCCAGCAGCGCTCCCGGGACAGGGATCTACGAGCAGTACTTC.

The chain employs TRBV7-9 and TRBJ2-7; D ambiguous. The CDR3 runs 12 residues. V was clipped by 4 bases and J by 5 bases, with 9 bases between them. CDR1 and CDR2 from the germline V gene are SEHNR and FQNEAQ (reference sequence). The CDR3 sequence: CASSYGRDEQYF. The CDR3 region has the DNA TGTGCCAGCAGCTACGGTCGCGACGAGCAGTACTTC.

This chain uses TRBV29-1 with TRBJ1-1; no clear D. V gave up 7 bases and J gave up 0 bases, with 9 bases separating them. There are 12 residues in the CDR3. Looked up from germline, CDR1 is SQVTM and CDR2 is ANQGSEA. CDR3 bases: TGCAGCGCACTCAGGATGAACACTGAAGCTTTCTTT. Translation gives CSALRMNTEAFF.

The chain carries TRBV28 and TRBJ2-7; D may correspond to TRBD1 or TRBD2 (5 bases each). Germline V gene sequence: CDR1 MDHEN, CDR2 SYDVKM. V was trimmed by 2 bases and J by 0 bases, leaving 14 bases between them. The CDR3 has 16 amino acids. The CDR3 DNA reads TGTGCCAGCAGTTTAGTATTGGGGACGGGCTCCTACGAGCAGTACTTC. It yields the protein CASSLVLGTGSYEQYF.

The chain recombines TRBV6-5 with TRBJ2-1; D unclear. There are 16 residues in the CDR3. CDR1 is MNHEY, CDR2 SVGAGI, per germline. The V gene lost 0 bases and the J gene lost 0 bases, with 9 bases spanning the gap. The CDR3 coding sequence is TGTGCCAGCAGTTACTCGACGGCATCCTCCTACAATGAGCAGTTCTTC. Translated, it gives CASSYSTASSYNEQFF.

The rearrangement joins TRBV6-5 to TRBJ2-5, with 8 bases matching TRBD2. This CDR3 contains 15 residues. V shed 2 bases and J 7 bases; nucleotides not matched to a gene: 9. Germline V lookup: CDR1 MNHEY, CDR2 SVGAGI. CDR3 sequence reads: CASSYAISGTATQYF. The CDR3 DNA follows: TGTGCCAGCAGTTACGCAATTAGCGGGACGGCGACCCAGTACTTC.

In its sample, this clone was seen a few times. This chain connects TRBV11-2 to TRBJ2-3, with 12 positions matching TRBD2. The ends lost 8 bases at V and 5 bases at J; junction bases unmatched: 2. Per germline, CDR1 SGHAT and CDR2 FQNNGV. The CDR3 has 13 amino acids. CDR3 nucleotides: TGTGCCAGCTCGGGACTAGCGGGAGATACGCAGTATTTT. It translates to CASSGLAGDTQYF. The variable domain in full, with the rest retrieved from reference TRBV11-2 and TRBJ2-3, is EAGVAQSPRYKIIEKRQSVAFWCNPISGHATLYWYQQILGQGPKLLIQFQNNGVVDDSQLPKDRFSAERLKGVDSTLKIQPAKLEDSAVYLCASSGLAGDTQYFGPGTRLTVL.

This rearrangement joins TRBV5-1 to TRBJ1-1; 8 positions match TRBD1. V lost 3 bases, J lost 1 base, and 8 bases stayed unmatched. This CDR3 is built from 16 residues. Per germline, CDR1 SGHRS and CDR2 YFSETQ. CDR3 sequence (DNA): TGCGCCAGCAGCTCGGGACGGGACAGGCAGAACACTGAAGCTTTCTTT. Its protein product is CASSSGRDRQNTEAFF. Full variable domain (remainder filled in from reference TRBV5-1 and TRBJ1-1): KAGVTQTPRYLIKTRGQQVTLSCSPISGHRSVSWYQQTPGQGLQFLFEYFSETQRNKGNFPGRFSGRQFSNSRSEMNVSTLELGDSALYLCASSSGRDRQNTEAFFGQGTRLTVV.

The gene calls are TRBV19 and TRBJ1-5; the match to TRBD1 covers 8 bases. The ends lost 6 bases at V and 7 bases at J; junction bases unmatched: 8. This CDR3 has 14 residues. Germline CDR1 LNHDA, CDR2 SQIVND (reference sequence). The CDR3 loop is CASSTTGGGQPQHF. The CDR3 DNA is TGTGCCAGTAGCACAACAGGGGGAGGGCAGCCCCAGCATTTT.

This clone was picked up one time. V is TRBV4-3 and J is TRBJ2-1; 8 nucleotides match TRBD1. Germline CDR1 and CDR2: LGHNA and YSLEER. The CDR3 length is 15 residues. V dropped 2 bases and J dropped 4; count of bases not matched to a gene: 4. Here the CDR3 reads CASSQTRDRYNEQFF. The DNA of the CDR3 is TGCGCCAGCAGCCAAACCCGGGACAGGTACAATGAGCAGTTCTTC.

The chain joins TRBV27 to TRBJ1-4; D unresolved. The CDR3 totals 14 residues. The germline gives CDR1 MNHEY, CDR2 SMNVEV (reference sequence). Trimming took 4 bases from V and 4 from J, leaving 10 bases between them. The CDR3 DNA is TGTGCCAGCAGTTCCCCAAGGATTAATGAAAAACTGTTTTTT. Translating it yields CASSSPRINEKLFF.

This sequence joins TRBV18 and TRBJ1-3; D is uncertain. V shed 6 bases and J shed 1 base, with 10 bases lying between them. This CDR3 region has 14 residues. Germline assignment: CDR1 KGHSH and CDR2 LQKENI. CDR3 region: CASSDAASGNTIYF. CDR3 nucleotides: TGTGCCAGCTCGGACGCGGCTTCTGGAAACACCATATATTTT.

About this clone: Other DNA sequences from this sample encode an identical CDR3 as well. This chain connects TRBV11-2 to TRBJ2-1; no definite D call. This CDR3 region has 13 residues. Germline V gene sequence: CDR1 SGHAT, CDR2 FQNNGV. V was clipped by 1 base and J by 9 bases, with 10 bases between them. In nucleotides, the CDR3 is TGTGCCAGCAGCTTAGTAGGTTCTGGTGAGCAGTTCTTC. Translated: CASSLVGSGEQFF.

J is TRBJ2-5 and V is TRBV7-3, with D uncertain. The CDR3 extends over 14 amino acids. The germline V gene encodes CDR1 SGHTA and CDR2 FQGTGA. Trimming pared 2 bases from V and 2 bases from J, leaving 9 bases between. The CDR3 nucleotides read TGTGCCAGCAGCTTATACTCAGTGCAAGAGACCCAGTACTTC. It specifies CASSLYSVQETQYF.

The rearrangement uses TRBV19 and TRBJ2-1; D not certain. The CDR3 is made up of 12 amino acids. Trimming shortened V by 5 bases and J by 4 bases, and 6 bases separated the two germline ends. Germline CDR1 reads LNHDA; CDR2 reads SQIVND (reference sequence). The chain's CDR3 is CASSETYNEQFF. The CDR3 DNA sequence: TGTGCCAGTAGTGAAACTTACAATGAGCAGTTCTTC.